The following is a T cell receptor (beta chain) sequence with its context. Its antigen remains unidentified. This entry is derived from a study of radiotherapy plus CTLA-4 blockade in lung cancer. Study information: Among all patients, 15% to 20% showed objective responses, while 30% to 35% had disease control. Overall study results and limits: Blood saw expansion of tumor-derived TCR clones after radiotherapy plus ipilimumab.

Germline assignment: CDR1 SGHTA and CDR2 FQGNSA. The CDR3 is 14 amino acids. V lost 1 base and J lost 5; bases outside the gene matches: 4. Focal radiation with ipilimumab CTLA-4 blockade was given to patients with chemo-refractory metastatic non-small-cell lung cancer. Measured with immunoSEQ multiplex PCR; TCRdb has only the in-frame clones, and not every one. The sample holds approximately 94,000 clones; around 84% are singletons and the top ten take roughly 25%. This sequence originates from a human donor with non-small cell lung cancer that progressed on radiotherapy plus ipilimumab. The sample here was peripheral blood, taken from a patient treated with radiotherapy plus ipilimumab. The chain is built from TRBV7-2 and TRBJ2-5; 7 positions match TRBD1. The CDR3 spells CASSLGTGWETQYF. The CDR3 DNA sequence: TGTGCCAGCAGCTTAGGGACAGGATGGGAGACCCAGTACTTC.